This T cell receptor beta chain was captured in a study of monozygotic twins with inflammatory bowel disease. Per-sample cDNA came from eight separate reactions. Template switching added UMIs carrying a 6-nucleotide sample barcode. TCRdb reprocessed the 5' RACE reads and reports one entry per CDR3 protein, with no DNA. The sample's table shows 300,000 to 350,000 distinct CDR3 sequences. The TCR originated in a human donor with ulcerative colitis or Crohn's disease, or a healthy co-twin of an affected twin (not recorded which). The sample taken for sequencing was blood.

CDR3 region: CSVEGGGGRELFF. This chain connects TRBV29-1 to TRBJ2-2; the D call from TCRdb, TRBD2, cannot be confirmed without DNA. Germline assignment: CDR1 SQVTM and CDR2 ANQGSEA. This CDR3 contains 13 residues.